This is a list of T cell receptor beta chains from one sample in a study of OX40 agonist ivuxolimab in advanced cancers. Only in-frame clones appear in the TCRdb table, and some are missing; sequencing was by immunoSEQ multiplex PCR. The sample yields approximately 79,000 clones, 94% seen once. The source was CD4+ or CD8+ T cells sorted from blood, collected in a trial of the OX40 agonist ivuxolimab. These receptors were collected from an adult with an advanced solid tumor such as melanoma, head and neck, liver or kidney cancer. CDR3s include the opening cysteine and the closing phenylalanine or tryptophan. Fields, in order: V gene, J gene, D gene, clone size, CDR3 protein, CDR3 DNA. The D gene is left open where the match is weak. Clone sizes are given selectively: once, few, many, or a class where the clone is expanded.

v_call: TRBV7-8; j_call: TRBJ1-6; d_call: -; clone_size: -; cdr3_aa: CASSPQRQTSPHF; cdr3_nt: TGTGCCAGCAGCCCGCAGAGGCAGACTAGTCCCCACTTT
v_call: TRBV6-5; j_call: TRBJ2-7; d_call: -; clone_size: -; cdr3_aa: CASSHRELRSYEQYF; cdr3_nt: TGTGCCAGCAGCCACAGGGAGCTTCGGTCCTACGAGCAGTACTTC
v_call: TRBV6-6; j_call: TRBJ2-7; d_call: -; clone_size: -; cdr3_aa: CASTRPSDEQYF; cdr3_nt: TGTGCCAGCACCAGACCTTCGGACGAGCAGTACTTC
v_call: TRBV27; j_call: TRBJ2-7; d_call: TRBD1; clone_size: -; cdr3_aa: CASSTGTGGYEQYF; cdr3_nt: TGTGCCAGCAGTACCGGGACAGGGGGCTACGAGCAGTACTTC
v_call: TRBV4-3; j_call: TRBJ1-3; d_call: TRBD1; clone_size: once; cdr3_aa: CASSEGAGGNTIYF; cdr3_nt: TGCGCCAGCAGCGAGGGGGCTGGTGGAAACACCATATATTTT
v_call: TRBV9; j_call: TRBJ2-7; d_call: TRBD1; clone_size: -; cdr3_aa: CASSARDRDPYEQYF; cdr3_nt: TGTGCCAGCAGCGCTCGGGACAGGGACCCCTACGAGCAGTACTTC
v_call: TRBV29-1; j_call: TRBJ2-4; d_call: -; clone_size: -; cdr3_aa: CSVEVAKNIQYF; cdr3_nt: TGCAGCGTTGAGGTAGCCAAAAACATTCAGTACTTC
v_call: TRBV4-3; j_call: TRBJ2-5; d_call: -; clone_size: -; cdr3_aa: CASSQDSSLGETQYF; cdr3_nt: TGCGCCAGCAGCCAAGATTCGAGTCTTGGGGAGACCCAGTACTTC
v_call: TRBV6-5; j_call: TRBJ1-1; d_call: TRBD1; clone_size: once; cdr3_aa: CASRHPGGKAPEAFF; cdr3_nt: TGTGCCAGCAGACACCCAGGGGGCAAGGCTCCGGAAGCTTTCTTT
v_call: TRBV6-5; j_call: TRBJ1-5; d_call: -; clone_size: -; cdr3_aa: CASSPAGYGNQPQHF; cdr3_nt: TGTGCCAGCAGCCCCGCAGGGTATGGCAATCAGCCCCAGCATTTT
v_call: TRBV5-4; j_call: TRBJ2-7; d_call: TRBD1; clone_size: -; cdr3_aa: CASSQPNRGLDEQYF; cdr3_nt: TGTGCCAGCAGCCAGCCCAACAGGGGATTGGACGAGCAGTACTTC
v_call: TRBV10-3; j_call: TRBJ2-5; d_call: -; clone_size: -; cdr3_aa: CASRGESQETQYF; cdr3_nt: TGTGCCTCCAGAGGGGAAAGTCAAGAGACCCAGTACTTC
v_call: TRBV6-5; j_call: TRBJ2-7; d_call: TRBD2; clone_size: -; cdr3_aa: CASRYTSGRAGYEQYF; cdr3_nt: TGTGCCAGCAGATACACGAGCGGGAGGGCCGGTTACGAGCAGTACTTC
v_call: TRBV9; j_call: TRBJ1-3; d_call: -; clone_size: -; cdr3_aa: CASSANGQIIYF; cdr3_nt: TGTGCCAGCAGCGCGAACGGGCAGATCATATATTTT
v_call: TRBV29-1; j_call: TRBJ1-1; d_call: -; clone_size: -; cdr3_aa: CSAPVGGDTEAFF; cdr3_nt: TGCAGCGCGCCGGTGGGGGGGGACACTGAAGCTTTCTTT
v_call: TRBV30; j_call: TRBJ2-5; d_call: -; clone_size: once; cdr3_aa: CAWSVMDTDEETQYF; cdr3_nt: TGTGCCTGGAGTGTTATGGACACCGACGAGGAGACCCAGTACTTC
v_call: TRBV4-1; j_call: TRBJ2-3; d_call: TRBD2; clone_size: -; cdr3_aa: CASSQRTSGLLDTQYF; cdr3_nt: TGCGCCAGCAGCCAGAGGACTAGCGGGTTGCTAGATACGCAGTATTTT
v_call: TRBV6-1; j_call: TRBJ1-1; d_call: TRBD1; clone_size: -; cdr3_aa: CASSELRGGGTEAFF; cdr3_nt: TGTGCCAGCAGTGAACTTAGAGGGGGCGGCACTGAAGCTTTCTTT
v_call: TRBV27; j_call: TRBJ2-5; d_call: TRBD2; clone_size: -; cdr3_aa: CASSQAGWETQYF; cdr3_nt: TGTGCCAGCAGTCAAGCGGGATGGGAGACCCAGTACTTC
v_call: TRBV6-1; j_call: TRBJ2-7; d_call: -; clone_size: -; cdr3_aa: CASSVSHRVLPYEQYF; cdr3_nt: TGTGCCAGCAGTGTCTCCCACAGGGTTTTGCCCTACGAGCAGTACTTC
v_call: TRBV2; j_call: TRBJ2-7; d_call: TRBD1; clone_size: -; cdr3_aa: CATFTGTGLYEQYF; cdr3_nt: TGTGCCACCTTTACCGGGACAGGGTTATACGAGCAGTACTTC
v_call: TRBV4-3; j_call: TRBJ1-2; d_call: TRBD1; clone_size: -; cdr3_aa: CASSQDYWGQTYGYTF; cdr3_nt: TGCGCCAGCAGCCAAGATTACTGGGGACAGACTTATGGCTACACCTTC
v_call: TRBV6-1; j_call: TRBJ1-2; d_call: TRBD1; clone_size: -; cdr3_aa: CASSEDLTGFYGYTF; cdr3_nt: TGTGCCAGCAGTGAAGACCTGACAGGGTTCTATGGCTACACCTTC
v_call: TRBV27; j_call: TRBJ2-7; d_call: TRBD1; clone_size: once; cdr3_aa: CASSQTGDVDEQYF; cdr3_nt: TGTGCCAGCAGTCAGACAGGGGATGTCGACGAGCAGTACTTC